This T cell receptor (beta chain) is drawn from a study of cytomegalovirus exposure and HLA in healthy donors. Findings of the study overall: A later analysis by the authors found several of the most significant clusters apparently linked to common viral pathogens.

PCR was performed using 60 Vbeta and 13 Jbeta primers. Sequencing was performed with immunoSEQ multiplex PCR; in TCRdb, only in-frame clones are kept and a portion is missing. The top ten hold over 1.2% of the sample, which has about 170,000 clones, about 72% seen once. In the case of this clone: Its antigen remains unknown.

Trimming cost V 4 bases and J 3 bases; bases outside gene matches: 12. There are 16 residues in the CDR3. Germline V gene lookup returns CDR1 SGHTS and CDR2 YDEGEE. The TCR comes from a girl aged 10-17 years in good health and CMV-seronegative. The sample consisted of PBMCs. V and J are TRBV5-8 and TRBJ2-5; 7 nucleotides match TRBD1. The CDR3 DNA reads TGTGCCAGCAGCCGGACAGGAACCTTTGCTGAAGAGACCCAGTACTTC. Translated, it gives CASSRTGTFAEETQYF.